This is a list of T cell receptor beta chains from one sample in a study of blood T cell repertoires in COVID-19. Here immunoSEQ multiplex PCR was the method, and the copy in TCRdb shows in-frame clones only, minus some. The sample has a few hundred thousand clones; around 90% are singletons. Sample: peripheral blood. The origin of the receptors is a woman in her 70s with COVID-19, enrolled during active disease. CDR3s include the opening cysteine and the closing phenylalanine or tryptophan. D genes are given only for firm matches. Rows may omit the clone size; those that give it use once, few, many or a size class.

v_gene: TRBV7-9; abundance: few; d_gene: NA; j_gene: TRBJ2-3; CDR3aa: CASSLASGTDTQYF; CDR3nt: TGTGCCAGCAGCTTAGCTTCGGGGACAGATACGCAGTATTTT
v_gene: TRBV7-3; abundance: NA; d_gene: NA; j_gene: TRBJ1-1; CDR3aa: CASSYQANTEAFF; CDR3nt: TGTGCCAGCAGCTATCAGGCAAACACTGAAGCTTTCTTT
v_gene: TRBV7-9; abundance: NA; d_gene: TRBD1; j_gene: TRBJ1-5; CDR3aa: CASSSDRGLLRPQHF; CDR3nt: TGTGCCAGCAGCTCAGACAGGGGGCTCCTCCGGCCCCAGCATTTT
v_gene: TRBV7-2; abundance: NA; d_gene: NA; j_gene: TRBJ1-1; CDR3aa: CASSLAGTKAFF; CDR3nt: TGTGCCAGCAGCTTAGCGGGGACAAAAGCTTTCTTT
v_gene: TRBV12-3/TRBV12-4; abundance: NA; d_gene: NA; j_gene: TRBJ2-7; CDR3aa: CASRTEREQYF; CDR3nt: TGTGCCAGCCGAACTGAGCGCGAGCAGTACTTC
v_gene: TRBV14; abundance: NA; d_gene: TRBD1; j_gene: TRBJ1-2; CDR3aa: CASSQGRGLVYGYTF; CDR3nt: TGTGCCAGCAGCCAAGGAAGGGGGCTTGTGTATGGCTACACCTTC
v_gene: TRBV9; abundance: NA; d_gene: TRBD1; j_gene: TRBJ1-5; CDR3aa: CASSAGQAMGPQHF; CDR3nt: TGTGCCAGCAGCGCCGGACAGGCTATGGGGCCCCAGCATTTT
v_gene: TRBV4-3; abundance: NA; d_gene: NA; j_gene: TRBJ2-1; CDR3aa: CASSQGSLVDNEQFF; CDR3nt: TGCGCCAGCAGCCAAGGGTCCCTAGTGGACAATGAGCAGTTCTTC
v_gene: TRBV28; abundance: NA; d_gene: TRBD1; j_gene: TRBJ1-2; CDR3aa: CASSFDRGSYGYTF; CDR3nt: TGTGCCAGCAGTTTCGACAGGGGATCCTATGGCTACACCTTC
v_gene: TRBV28; abundance: once; d_gene: TRBD2; j_gene: TRBJ2-7; CDR3aa: CASRRGFSYEQYF; CDR3nt: TGTGCCAGCAGGCGGGGGTTCTCCTACGAGCAGTACTTC
v_gene: TRBV18; abundance: NA; d_gene: TRBD1; j_gene: TRBJ1-4; CDR3aa: CASSPRQGNEKLFF; CDR3nt: TGTGCCAGCTCACCCCGACAGGGGAATGAAAAACTGTTTTTT
v_gene: TRBV21-1; abundance: NA; d_gene: NA; j_gene: TRBJ1-5; CDR3aa: CASSKIGTARGGNQPQHF; CDR3nt: TGTGCCAGCAGCAAGATCGGGACAGCCAGGGGTGGCAATCAGCCCCAGCATTTT
v_gene: TRBV27; abundance: NA; d_gene: NA; j_gene: TRBJ2-7; CDR3aa: CASSQIRGTTFYEQYF; CDR3nt: TGTGCCAGCAGTCAAATACGCGGGACCACTTTCTACGAGCAGTACTTC
v_gene: TRBV9; abundance: NA; d_gene: TRBD1; j_gene: TRBJ2-5; CDR3aa: CASSVGDSLDETQYF; CDR3nt: TGTGCCAGCAGCGTAGGGGACAGCCTCGACGAGACCCAGTACTTC
v_gene: TRBV27; abundance: NA; d_gene: TRBD2; j_gene: TRBJ2-1; CDR3aa: CASRPLAGGDNEQFF; CDR3nt: TGTGCCAGCAGGCCACTAGCGGGAGGGGACAATGAGCAGTTCTTC
v_gene: TRBV10-3; abundance: once; d_gene: NA; j_gene: TRBJ2-2; CDR3aa: CAIRATAGELFF; CDR3nt: TGTGCCATCAGGGCCACCGCCGGGGAGCTGTTTTTT
v_gene: TRBV5-1; abundance: NA; d_gene: NA; j_gene: TRBJ2-3; CDR3aa: CASSTGLRVDTDTQYF; CDR3nt: TGCGCCAGCAGCACGGGACTTAGGGTCGATACAGATACGCAGTATTTT